This entry lists 21 T cell receptor beta chains sequenced from one sample in a study of post-analysis software for immune sequencing data. General study points: Four or five TRBV segments were more frequent in patients than controls; TRBV5-6, TRBV5-1 and TRBV20-1 belonged to this group.

For these TCRs, the target antigens are not known. Presence of unique molecular identifiers characterized the TCR beta cDNA libraries. One entry per CDR3 protein results from TCRdb running MiXCR on the PCR reads. The table shows 650,000 to 850,000 distinct CDR3 sequences, with roughly 50% occurring only once. Sequenced: blood. The receptors were sampled from a girl aged 10-17 years with multiple sclerosis.

This clonotype appeared a few times. The gene calls are TRBV7-2 and TRBJ2-7; a weak D match, TRBD1 (5 bases). The J call may be faulty, since TRBJ2-5 better matches the DNA end. The CDR3 covers 14 residues. Germline assignment: CDR1 SGHTA and CDR2 FQGNSA. The CDR3 coding sequence is TGTGCCAGCAGCGGTAGGGGTTCCTTCGGGACCCAGTACTTC. Encoded protein: CASSGRGSFGTQYF.

The V and J genes are TRBV9 and TRBJ2-5; no reliable D call. The CDR3 has 14 amino acids. V lost 0 bases and J lost 6, with 12 bases in between. Germline lookup yields CDR1 SGDLS and CDR2 YYNGEE. Here the CDR3 DNA reads TGTGCCAGCAGCGTAGAGGCAGGTCGGCAGACCCAGTACTTC. It is translated as CASSVEAGRQTQYF. Full variable domain (outside the CDR3, taken from reference TRBV9 and TRBJ2-5): DSGVTQTPKHLITATGQRVTLRCSPRSGDLSVYWYQQSLDQGLQFLIQYYNGEERAKGNILERFSAQQFPDLHSELNLSSLELGDSALYFCASSVEAGRQTQYFGPGTRLLVL.

This clonotype was seen a single time. V gene TRBV6-6 combines with J gene TRBJ1-5, with D perhaps matching TRBD1 (5 bases). Germline values: CDR1 MNHNY, CDR2 SVGAGI (reference sequence). The ends were cut back, 5 bases at V and 6 bases at J, with 17 bases in the middle. The CDR3 loop spans 15 amino acids. The CDR3 reads CASSPLAGGGQPQHF. The DNA of the CDR3 is TGTGCCAGCAGTCCGCTAGCGGGGGGAGGTCAGCCCCAGCATTTT.

The chain couples TRBV6-5 to TRBJ2-3, with 8 nucleotides matching TRBD2. The CDR3 extends over 15 amino acids. Germline V CDR1 and CDR2: MNHEY, SVGAGI. With 4 bases clipped from V and 5 bases from J, the junction kept 8 bases outside the gene matches. CDR3 sequence: CASSWRSGSGDTQYF. CDR3 coding DNA: TGTGCCAGCAGTTGGAGAAGCGGGAGCGGAGATACGCAGTATTTT.

The chain is built from TRBV7-2 and TRBJ2-7; 13 bases match TRBD2. Germline-derived CDR1 and CDR2 are SGHTA and FQGNSA. The V gene end was trimmed by 4 bases and the J gene end by 0 bases; junction bases not matched to a gene: 9. The CDR3 contains 18 residues. CDR3 in amino acids: CASSSGGLAGSSSYEQYF. CDR3 nucleotide sequence: TGTGCCAGCAGCTCGGGGGGACTAGCGGGAAGTAGCTCCTACGAGCAGTACTTC.

In regard to this clonotype: Compared with germline, one end of the junction differs, possibly owing to a read error. The rearrangement links TRBV12-3 or TRBV12-4 to TRBJ1-6, with 9 nucleotides matching TRBD1. This CDR3 is 15 amino acids long. The CDR3 is CASSVGQGYKSPLHF. The DNA for the CDR3 is TGTGCCAGCAGTGTGGGACAGGGATATAAATCACCCCTCCACTTT.

This rearrangement joins TRBV29-1 to TRBJ1-1; no firm D call. The CDR3 covers 13 residues. From germline, CDR1 is SQVTM and CDR2 ANQGSEA. Trimming pared 5 bases from V and 0 bases from J, leaving 10 bases between. The CDR3 sequence is CSVKGGLNTEAFF. DNA for the CDR3: TGCAGCGTTAAAGGAGGGCTGAACACTGAAGCTTTCTTT.

The gene calls are TRBV27 and TRBJ1-2, with D tentatively TRBD1 (5 bases). Between the trimmed V and J ends, which lost 8 bases and 6 bases, there was a span of 16 bases. Germline CDR1 is MNHEY and CDR2 is SMNVEV (reference sequence). CDR3 length equals 13 residues. The CDR3 sequence: CASQSAGTHGYTF. The DNA of the CDR3 is TGTGCCAGCCAATCGGCAGGGACCCATGGCTACACCTTC.

The V gene is TRBV5-1, the J gene TRBJ2-6, with 7 bases lining up with TRBD1. CDR1 and CDR2 (germline): SGHRS, YFSETQ. The CDR3 runs to 18 residues. Trimming at V came to 4 bases and at J to 1 base, leaving 11 bases not matched to a gene. CDR3 protein: CASSLRTGGFSGANVLTF. In DNA form, the CDR3 reads TGCGCCAGCAGCCTTCGGACAGGAGGATTTTCTGGGGCCAACGTCCTGACTTTC.

The chain joins TRBV6-5 to TRBJ2-6; D is uncertain. The CDR3 consists of 15 residues. Germline values: CDR1 MNHEY, CDR2 SVGAGI. The V gene lost 2 bases and the J gene lost 0 bases, with 5 bases spanning the gap. DNA for the CDR3: TGTGCCAGCAGTTACCCTAGCTCTGGGGCCAACGTCCTGACTTTC. As protein: CASSYPSSGANVLTF.

The chain links TRBV6-2 or TRBV6-3 to TRBJ2-3; tentatively, D is TRBD1 or TRBD2 (5 bases each). V lost 0 bases, J lost 2 bases, and 15 bases lay in between. Germline V CDR1 and CDR2: MNHEY, SVGEGT. This CDR3 region has 17 residues. The CDR3 nucleotides read TGTGCCAGCAGTTACTCCGGGACGCGACAAAACACAGATACGCAGTATTTT. This codes for CASSYSGTRQNTDTQYF.

The sample holds a few counts of this clonotype. The V call is TRBV6-2 or TRBV6-3, the J call TRBJ2-7; 7 bases are shared with TRBD2. The CDR3 sequence is 14 residues long. With V trimmed by 4 bases and J by 3 bases, 6 bases remained unmatched. Germline values: CDR1 MNHEY, CDR2 SVGEGT. The CDR3 spells CASSSYGGSYEQYF. The CDR3 nucleotides are TGTGCCAGCAGTTCCTACGGGGGGAGCTACGAGCAGTACTTC.

This clonotype has a handful of counts. V usage is TRBV20-1 and J usage is TRBJ2-7, with D perhaps being TRBD1 or TRBD2 (5 bases each). The CDR3 spans 13 residues. With 3 bases removed from V and 4 bases from J, the gap between germline ends came to 13 bases. Germline CDR1 is DFQATT and CDR2 is SNEGSKA (reference sequence). For the CDR3, the DNA is TGCAGTGCTAGCCCAGGGAGCATATACGAGCAGTACTTC. This translates into CSASPGSIYEQYF.

About this clonotype: Its ends do not fully match the called genes, so a read error is possible. This chain uses TRBV7-3 with TRBJ2-7, with D perhaps TRBD2 (6 bases). The end of the DNA is better explained by TRBJ2-5, so the J call may be wrong. The germline V gene encodes CDR1 SGHTA and CDR2 FQGTGA. This CDR3 spans 15 amino acids. The CDR3 DNA reads TGTGTCAGCAGCTTAACACTGGCGGGGTGGGAGACCCAGTACTTC. As protein: CVSSLTLAGWETQYF.

This clonotype occurred a few times. The chain's CDR3 is CASSLRAGQGSGTQYF. CDR3 coding DNA: TGTGCCAGCAGTTTAAGGGCGGGACAGGGCTCGGGGACCCAGTACTTC. This chain uses TRBV27 with TRBJ2-5, with TRBD1 matching 9 bases. The CDR3 sequence is 16 residues long. V lost 2 bases, J lost 7 bases, and 11 bases stayed unmatched. Germline lookup yields CDR1 MNHEY and CDR2 SMNVEV (reference sequence).

This chain links TRBV6-5 with TRBJ1-6; D gene uncertain. Germline V gives CDR1 MNHEY, CDR2 SVGAGI. This CDR3 comprises 15 residues. V lost 8 bases and J 5 bases, leaving 16 bases between the germline ends. The CDR3 here is CASRQSILNNSPLHF. The CDR3 nucleotides are TGTGCCAGCCGTCAGTCAATACTTAATAATTCACCCCTCCACTTT.

The V and J genes are TRBV20-1 and TRBJ2-5; no clear D gene. CDR1 and CDR2 (germline): DFQATT, SNEGSKA (reference sequence). There are 16 residues in the CDR3. Deletions cut 0 bases from V and 2 bases from J, with 16 bases between. As DNA, the CDR3 is TGCAGTGCTAGAGATCTGGGAAAGGGTGGGCAAGAGACCCAGTACTTC. Amino acid sequence: CSARDLGKGGQETQYF.

This chain connects TRBV5-1 to TRBJ2-1; TRBD2 matches at 9 bases. The CDR3 runs 17 residues. Germline V gene lookup returns CDR1 SGHRS and CDR2 YFSETQ. V lost 1 base to trimming and J lost 10 bases; unmatched junction nucleotides: 15. CDR3 nucleotides: TGCGCCAGCAGCTTGAGTCCCGTTTCAGCGGGGGGAGGCGAGCAGTTCTTC. Its translation is CASSLSPVSAGGGEQFF.

The chain employs TRBV20-1 and TRBJ2-1; TRBD1 or TRBD2 may be the D gene (7 bases each). Germline CDR1 DFQATT, CDR2 SNEGSKA (reference sequence). Trimming took 5 bases from V and 2 from J, leaving 28 bases between them. CDR3 length: 19 amino acids. The CDR3: CSAREGGVSGTSPYNEQFF. In DNA form, the CDR3 reads TGCAGTGCTCGTGAAGGGGGCGTCAGCGGGACGTCCCCCTACAATGAGCAGTTCTTC.

This rearrangement joins TRBV12-3 or TRBV12-4 to TRBJ2-7, with a possible D match to TRBD1 (6 bases). The V and J ends lost 4 bases and 3 bases respectively, with 10 bases between them. CDR3 length equals 13 residues. This CDR3 is CASSSQTGYEQYF. In DNA form, the CDR3 reads TGTGCCAGCAGTTCGCAGACAGGCTACGAGCAGTACTTC.

The chain has TRBV12-3 or TRBV12-4 and TRBJ1-1; no reliable D call. V gave up 4 bases and J gave up 6 bases, with 15 bases separating them. The CDR3 is made up of 14 amino acids. The CDR3 spells CASSSLRWRPEAFF. CDR3 DNA: TGTGCCAGCAGTTCCCTTCGGTGGAGACCTGAAGCTTTCTTT.